This T cell receptor (beta chain) was captured in a study of human T cells and chemical hapten exposure. Deletions cut 10 bases from V and 6 bases from J, with 9 bases between. The CDR3 contains 11 residues. This clonotype was counted a few times. Time point given: patch test 3, about 24 weeks after DPC sensitization. Sample treatment: therapeutic diphenylcyclopropenone sensitization with weekly scalp DPC. TCRdb re-called the RACE reads through MiXCR, storing one row per CDR3 protein. This repertoire shows some 180,000 distinct CDR3 sequences, around 25% found once; its top ten account for over 2%. This receptor was obtained from a woman aged 40 to 55 with alopecia areata. Some clones in this sample may be carry-over from other donors' samples. The sample in question was whole blood, obtained in connection with sensitization to the hapten diphenylcyclopropenone (DPC). This chain links TRBV12-3 or TRBV12-4 with TRBJ2-2, with D unresolved. In DNA form, the CDR3 reads TGTGCCATCGGGTGGTCCGGGGAGCTGTTTTTT. Protein: CAIGWSGELFF.